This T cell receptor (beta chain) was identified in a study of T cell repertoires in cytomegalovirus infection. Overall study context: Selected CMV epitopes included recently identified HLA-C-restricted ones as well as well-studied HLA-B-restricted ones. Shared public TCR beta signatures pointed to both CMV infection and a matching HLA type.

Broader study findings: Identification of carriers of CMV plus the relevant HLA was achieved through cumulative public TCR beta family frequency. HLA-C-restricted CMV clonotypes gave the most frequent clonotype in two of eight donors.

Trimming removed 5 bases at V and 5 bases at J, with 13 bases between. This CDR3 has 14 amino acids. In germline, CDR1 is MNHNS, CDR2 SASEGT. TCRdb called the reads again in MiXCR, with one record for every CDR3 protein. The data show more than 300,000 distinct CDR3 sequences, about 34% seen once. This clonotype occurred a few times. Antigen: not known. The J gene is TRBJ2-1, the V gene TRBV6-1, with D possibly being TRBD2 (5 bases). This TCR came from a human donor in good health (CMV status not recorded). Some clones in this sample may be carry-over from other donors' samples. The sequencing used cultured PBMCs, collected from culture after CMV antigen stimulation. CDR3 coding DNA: TGTGCCAGCAGTCTTAGCGTGAACAACAATGAGCAGTTCTTC. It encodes CASSLSVNNNEQFF.